The rows below give T cell receptor beta chains drawn from one sample of a study of cytomegalovirus exposure and HLA in healthy donors. Produced via immunoSEQ multiplex PCR; TCRdb's table is partial and in-frame only. In the table there are roughly 200,000 clones, less than 85% of which are singletons. Sequenced sample: PBMCs. The receptors stem from a girl aged 10 to 17 in good health and CMV-seropositive. CDR3s include the opening cysteine and the closing phenylalanine or tryptophan. D genes are given only for firm matches. Clone size is not always given. Where it is, it says once, few, many or a class for expanded clones.

cdr3_aa cdr3_nt d_call v_call clone_size j_call
CASSQEAASYGYTF TGTGCCAGCAGCCAAGAGGCCGCATCCTATGGCTACACCTTC - TRBV4-2 - TRBJ1-2
CASPQGLNTGELFF TGTGCCAGCCCCCAGGGACTCAACACCGGGGAGCTGTTTTTT - TRBV7-8 - TRBJ2-2
CASSRETGSSYTF TGTGCCAGCAGCCGTGAGACAGGGTCCAGCTACACCTTC TRBD1 TRBV5-6 - TRBJ1-2
CASSPSQGVVGNTIYF TGTGCCAGCAGCCCCTCTCAGGGGGTAGTTGGAAACACCATATATTTT TRBD1 TRBV27 - TRBJ1-3
CATHQVSPLRDSLPYSNQPQHF TGTGCCACCCATCAGGTCTCCCCCCTCAGGGACAGTCTTCCCTATAGCAATCAGCCCCAGCATTTT TRBD1 TRBV15 - TRBJ1-5
CAWSVGQAQPQHF TGTGCCTGGAGTGTTGGACAGGCCCAGCCCCAGCATTTT TRBD1 TRBV30 - TRBJ1-5
CASSSLRTSGGTYQETQYF TGTGCCAGCAGTTCCCTCAGGACTAGCGGGGGGACTTACCAAGAGACCCAGTACTTC TRBD2 TRBV27 - TRBJ2-5
CASSRGPRGGQETQYF TGTGCCAGCAGCCGAGGTCCACGCGGGGGCCAAGAGACCCAGTACTTC TRBD2 TRBV2 - TRBJ2-5
CASSDQQGQPSLSAQYF TGCGCCAGCAGTGACCAACAGGGACAGCCGTCCCTTTCGGCCCAGTACTTC TRBD1 TRBV10-1 - TRBJ2-5
CAIATSGGPVHTDTQYF TGTGCCATCGCGACTAGCGGGGGGCCCGTGCACACAGATACGCAGTATTTT TRBD2 TRBV10-3 few TRBJ2-3
CASSLLPGQPQHF TGTGCCAGCAGCTTGCTTCCGGGACAGCCCCAGCATTTT - TRBV5-5 - TRBJ1-5
CASSTGGEKPQHF TGTGCCAGCAGCACAGGGGGGGAGAAGCCCCAGCATTTT TRBD1 TRBV7-2 - TRBJ1-5
CASREQGGYGYTF TGTGCCAGTAGGGAACAGGGGGGCTATGGCTACACCTTC TRBD1 TRBV19 few TRBJ1-2
CSASSGGAYEQYF TGCAGCGCCTCTAGCGGGGGGGCCTACGAGCAGTACTTC TRBD2 TRBV29-1 few TRBJ2-7
CAWSVGTASTDTQYF TGTGCCTGGAGTGTGGGGACAGCTAGCACAGATACGCAGTATTTT TRBD1 TRBV30 - TRBJ2-3
CASSFQISYNSPLHF TGTGCCAGCAGCTTCCAGATCTCCTATAATTCACCCCTCCACTTT - TRBV11-2 once TRBJ1-6
CASSVGGVGNEQFF TGTGCCAGCAGCGTAGGGGGCGTAGGCAATGAGCAGTTCTTC - TRBV9 - TRBJ2-1
CASSLGAGRSSGNTIYF TGTGCCAGCAGCTTAGGTGCGGGCAGGAGCTCTGGAAACACCATATATTTT - TRBV7-8 - TRBJ1-3
CSVFSGGNEKLFF TGCAGCGTTTTCTCGGGGGGTAATGAAAAACTGTTTTTT - TRBV29-1 - TRBJ1-4
CASSLAGGDYVEQYF TGTGCCAGCAGCTTAGCGGGAGGAGACTACGTGGAGCAGTACTTC TRBD2 TRBV11-3 - TRBJ2-7
CASSPGTGEKFF TGTGCCAGCAGCCCCGGAACAGGGGAGAAGTTCTTC TRBD1 TRBV14 - TRBJ2-1
CASSRGAGGGQETQYF TGTGCCAGCAGCCGCGGAGCGGGGGGGGGACAAGAGACCCAGTACTTC TRBD2 TRBV11-3 - TRBJ2-5
CAYLGQGTEAFF TGTGCTTACTTGGGACAGGGCACTGAAGCTTTCTTT TRBD1 TRBV7-9 - TRBJ1-1
CASRGARTSGGSDTQYF TGTGCCAGCAGGGGCGCACGGACTAGCGGGGGTTCAGATACGCAGTATTTT TRBD2 TRBV7-9 - TRBJ2-3
CASSQGPDARGNVLTF TGCGCCAGCAGCCAAGGGCCAGACGCACGGGGAAACGTCCTGACTTTC - TRBV4-1 medium-sized TRBJ2-6
CASSEAMEGADTQYF TGTGCCAGCAGTGAAGCAATGGAGGGTGCAGATACGCAGTATTTT - TRBV6-1 - TRBJ2-3
CASRTGNNEKLFF TGTGCCAGCCGGACAGGGAATAATGAAAAACTGTTTTTT TRBD1 TRBV27 - TRBJ1-4
CASSFTGGNGYTF TGTGCCAGCAGCTTCACAGGGGGCAATGGCTACACCTTC TRBD1 TRBV7-8 - TRBJ1-2
CASSKGAGTDTQYF TGTGCCAGCAGTAAGGGGGCGGGCACAGATACGCAGTATTTT TRBD1 TRBV6-4 - TRBJ2-3
CASTRPGQGINEQFF TGTGCCAGCACTCGACCGGGACAGGGGATCAATGAGCAGTTCTTC TRBD1 TRBV6-6 - TRBJ2-1
CASSSGGLITYNEQFF TGTGCCAGCAGCTCAGGGGGGCTAATCACCTACAATGAGCAGTTCTTC - TRBV7-2 - TRBJ2-1
CSVEGQGGDTQYF TGCAGCGTTGAAGGACAGGGCGGAGATACGCAGTATTTT TRBD1 TRBV29-1 once TRBJ2-3
CASSERGGSGEQYF TGTGCCAGCAGTGAACGGGGGGGGTCGGGCGAGCAGTACTTC TRBD2 TRBV6-1 - TRBJ2-7
CASSPGRTAKGGTGELFF TGCGCCAGCAGCCCGGGGCGGACAGCCAAGGGGGGGACCGGGGAGCTGTTTTTT - TRBV5-1 once TRBJ2-2
CASSPQGHFNQPQHF TGTGCCAGCAGCCCCCAGGGGCACTTTAATCAGCCCCAGCATTTT - TRBV5-8 - TRBJ1-5
CASSANPGQGNYEQYF TGTGCCAGCAGCGCCAACCCGGGACAGGGTAACTACGAGCAGTACTTC TRBD1 TRBV9 - TRBJ2-7
CASSVPTGFGGNTIYF TGTGCCAGCAGTGTTCCGACAGGCTTCGGGGGAAACACCATATATTTT - TRBV25-1 - TRBJ1-3
CASSFIPSGDEQYF TGTGCCAGCAGTTTTATTCCCTCGGGGGACGAGCAGTACTTC - TRBV27 - TRBJ2-7
CASLAGTGGLGELFF TGTGCCAGCTTAGCCGGGACAGGGGGCCTCGGGGAGCTGTTTTTT TRBD1 TRBV2 - TRBJ2-2
CATSRFSGGSPREQFF TGTGCCACCAGCAGATTCAGCGGGGGGTCCCCGCGGGAGCAGTTCTTC TRBD2 TRBV15 - TRBJ2-1
CASSRSGQGLYEQYF TGCGCCAGCAGTCGCTCGGGACAGGGACTCTACGAGCAGTACTTC TRBD1 TRBV5-1 few TRBJ2-7
CASSLVSYEQYF TGTGCCAGCAGCTTAGTTAGCTACGAGCAGTACTTC - TRBV7-2 once TRBJ2-7
CASSESGSGNTIYF TGTGCCAGCAGTGAATCGGGCTCTGGAAACACCATATATTTT - TRBV25-1 few TRBJ1-3